This TCR beta chain was retrieved from a study of T-cell reconstitution after alpha-beta-depleted transplantation in children (dated by TCRdb to the mid-2010s). For the wider study: Using TCR repertoire profiling, the study followed T-cell immune reconstitution in a quantitative way in children after TCRalphabeta/CD19-depleted allogeneic hematopoietic cell transplantation. Beyond this particular receptor, the publication reports: The apparently early alphabetaT-cell count recovery about two months after transplant was reportedly dependent on only several hundred rapidly expanded clones derived from non-depleted graft cells. The frequencies of hyperexpanded clones fell over the following months, and after one year, T-cell counts and TCRbeta diversity were mostly attributed to newly produced T cells. In some patients, the high TCRbeta diversity seen at day 60 was put down to recipient T cells and intrathymic progenitors that had survived conditioning.

CDR1 and CDR2 are read off the germline V gene (reference sequence) as DFQATT and SNEGSKA. Measured from the cysteine to the phenylalanine, the CDR3 is 13 residues long. Only the CDR3 part of the read is kept: 39 bases, read in frame from the first base. The sample's treatment or condition label is to be understood as: allogeneic hematopoietic cell transplantation with graft depleted of TCRalphabeta T cells and CD19 B cells. The transplant recipients were children given TCRalphabeta/CD19-depleted allogeneic hematopoietic cell grafts. The method was PCR. The listed sequencing device is Illumina HiSeq 2500. Molecular barcoding was employed in the preparation of TCR libraries, with unique molecular identifiers being used to normalize TCRbeta repertoire quantification. The raw public data were reprocessed by TCRdb itself: fastp quality trimming at Q25, MiXCR clonotype calling, in-frame beta chains only. Here each entry gathers all rows of one CDR3 protein and keeps the most common genes and DNA. This sample is represented by more than 400,000 distinct CDR3 sequences; over 10% of them were singletons. The ten top clones hold approximately 15% of the sample.

A note on this clonotype: Its antigen is still unknown. Base qualities are missing; no much larger clone stands one base away.

The sequenced sample was PBMCs, mostly from graft donor cells, obtained 180 days after TCRalphabeta/CD19-depleted stem cell transplant. The TCR was taken from a female patient between 2 and 15 years old who had a stem cell transplant for aplastic anemia, so the T cells may come from the graft donor. The V gene is TRBV20-1 and the J gene is TRBJ1-4, with the D gene not confidently named. The DNA sequence is TGCAGCTTCGCACGGGGAACTAATGAAAAACTGTTTTTT. Translated, this gives CSFARGTNEKLFF.